This passage covers 3 T cell receptor beta chains from one sample sequenced in a study of blood T cell repertoires in COVID-19. The data were produced by immunoSEQ multiplex PCR, yet TCRdb's version contains in-frame clones alone and is incomplete. This sample has 90,000 to 110,000 clones, with roughly 85% found just once. Sequences were obtained from peripheral blood. Receptors originate from a woman aged 60 to 75 with acute or convalescent COVID-19.

J is TRBJ1-2 and V is TRBV6-5, with 8 nucleotides matching TRBD1. The CDR3 runs 14 residues. The J segment lost 1 base and the V segment lost 5 bases, leaving 3 bases of the junction unmatched. The germline V gene encodes CDR1 MNHEY and CDR2 SVGAGI. The CDR3 loop reads CASSTGQGNYGYTF. The CDR3 coding sequence is TGTGCCAGCAGTACCGGACAGGGTAACTATGGCTACACCTTC.

The V call is TRBV3-1 (or the pseudogene TRBV3-2), the J call TRBJ2-7; 7 bases line up with TRBD2. V lost 7 bases to trimming and J lost 2 bases; unmatched junction nucleotides: 5. The CDR3 extends over 13 amino acids. CDR1 LGHDT and CDR2 YNNKEL come from the germline V gene (reference sequence). The CDR3, as DNA: TGTGCCAGCACCTTCGGGGGGACCTACGAGCAGTACTTC. Protein sequence: CASTFGGTYEQYF.

The CDR3, as DNA: TGTGCCAGTACCCGTTGGGGGGTCACTGAAGCTTTCTTT. Its protein product is CASTRWGVTEAFF. The chain combines TRBV19 with TRBJ1-1, with D possibly matching TRBD1 (5 bases). This CDR3 spans 13 amino acids. V was cut by 7 bases and J by 4 bases, with 13 bases left in between. The germline V gene has CDR1 LNHDA and CDR2 SQIVND (reference sequence). Drawing the rest from reference TRBV19 and TRBJ1-1, the complete variable domain is DGGITQSPKYLFRKEGQNVTLSCEQNLNHDAMYWYRQDPGQGLRLIYYSQIVNDFQKGDIAEGYSVSREKKESFPLTVTSAQKNPTAFYLCASTRWGVTEAFFGQGTRLTVV.